The 16 T cell receptor beta chains in this list originate from one sample, sequenced in a study of Ad26.COV2.S vaccination and SARS-CoV-2 variants. Sample treatment: some 20 received Ad26.COV2.S at low or high dose, single or two shots; about 5 received placebo; per-sample allocation not given. The study sampled participants on day 63 after the first vaccine or placebo injection. The repertoire was sequenced with immunoSEQ multiplex PCR; TCRdb's copy has only in-frame clones and lacks some. In the table there are more than 400,000 clones, 80% to 95% of which are singletons. Sequencing was performed on peripheral blood, taken in a trial of Ad26.COV2.S vaccine versus placebo. Receptors originate from a person between 18 and 65 years old who received the Ad26.COV2.S COVID-19 vaccine or a placebo.

The chain employs TRBV7-8 and TRBJ2-7, with 7 bases lining up with TRBD1. The CDR3 contains 16 residues. Trimming removed 4 bases from V and 0 bases from J; junction bases left unmatched: 9. Per germline, CDR1 SGHVS and CDR2 FQNEAQ. The CDR3 loop is CASSWNTGQLSYEQYF. The CDR3 coding sequence is TGTGCCAGCAGCTGGAACACGGGACAGCTCTCCTACGAGCAGTACTTC.

The chain couples TRBV5-1 to TRBJ2-7; TRBD1 might be the D (5 bases). The CDR3 runs to 12 residues. Trimming took off 5 bases at V and 0 bases at J, with 6 bases between the two ends. Germline V lookup: CDR1 SGHRS, CDR2 YFSETQ. The CDR3 protein is CASRDNSYEQYF. The CDR3, as DNA: TGCGCCAGCAGGGACAACTCCTACGAGCAGTACTTC.

The rearrangement joins TRBV6-5 to TRBJ1-1; possible D gene TRBD1, 5 bases. Trimming removed 6 bases at V and 5 bases at J, with 13 bases between. The CDR3 totals 13 residues. Germline V gene data show CDR1 as MNHEY and CDR2 as SVGAGI. The CDR3 region has the DNA TGTGCCAGCAGCCTCCAGGGTGATACTGAAGCTTTCTTT. Its protein is CASSLQGDTEAFF.

J is TRBJ2-2 and V is TRBV11-3, with D unresolved. Germline loops: CDR1 SGHNT, CDR2 YENEEA. Trimming stripped 5 bases from V and 2 bases from J, with 12 bases between. The CDR3 totals 15 residues. CDR3: CASSASRSNTGELFF. CDR3 DNA sequence: TGTGCCAGCAGCGCATCGAGGAGCAACACCGGGGAGCTGTTTTTT.

The chain is built from TRBV10-1 and TRBJ2-7; D not certain. The CDR3 consists of 14 residues. V was cut by 4 bases and J by 3 bases, with 13 bases left in between. The germline gives CDR1 WNHNN, CDR2 SYGVQD (reference sequence). As DNA, the CDR3 is TGCGCCAGCAGTGTTGGCAGATTAATCTACGAGCAGTACTTC. Protein: CASSVGRLIYEQYF.

The rearrangement uses TRBV7-2 and TRBJ2-2; no clear D. This CDR3 comprises 14 residues. CDR1 is SGHTA, CDR2 FQGNSA, per germline. V gave up 1 base and J gave up 3 bases, with 6 bases separating them. The CDR3 nucleotides are TGTGCCAGCAGCTTAGGCACGCACACCGGGGAGCTGTTTTTT. Its protein product is CASSLGTHTGELFF.

The V call is TRBV12-3 or TRBV12-4, the J call TRBJ2-1; no reliable D call. The CDR3 is 13 residues long. Trimming shortened V by 3 bases and J by 1 base, and 4 bases separated the two germline ends. The CDR3 bases are TGTGCCAGCAGTTTGACATCCTACAATGAGCAGTTCTTC. Protein product: CASSLTSYNEQFF.

This chain links TRBV5-6 with TRBJ1-6, with 9 bases aligning to TRBD1. The CDR3 extends over 15 amino acids. CDR1 and CDR2 (germline): SGHDT, YYEEEE. After removal of 4 bases from V and 7 bases from J, the junction contained 6 bases not matched to a gene. DNA of the CDR3: TGTGCCAGCAGCGCCGGGACAGGGATAAATTCACCCCTCCACTTT. Protein: CASSAGTGINSPLHF.

This rearrangement joins TRBV28 to TRBJ1-1; 7 bases align to TRBD1. This CDR3 contains 18 residues. Germline assignment: CDR1 MDHEN and CDR2 SYDVKM. Germline trimming cut 4 bases from V and 0 bases from J; bases unmatched to any gene: 14. CDR3 DNA: TGTGCCAGCAGTTCCGGGTGGGCAGGGGGTATGCTGAACACTGAAGCTTTCTTT. Protein sequence: CASSSGWAGGMLNTEAFF.

This chain connects TRBV2 to TRBJ1-1; 7 bases are shared with TRBD1. Trimming at V came to 2 bases and at J to 0 bases, leaving 6 bases not matched to a gene. Germline V gene lookup returns CDR1 SNHLY and CDR2 FYNNEI. The CDR3 runs to 16 residues. The CDR3 loop reads CASSEYGQDMNTEAFF. Written as DNA, the CDR3 is TGTGCCAGCAGTGAATATGGACAGGACATGAACACTGAAGCTTTCTTT.

The chain is built from TRBV7-9 and TRBJ2-1; D unresolved. The germline CDR1 and CDR2 sequences are SEHNR and FQNEAQ (reference sequence). The CDR3 has 13 residues. Trimming took off 7 bases at V and 5 bases at J, with 12 bases between the two ends. The CDR3 sequence is CASMATNNNEQFF. CDR3 sequence (DNA): TGTGCCAGCATGGCGACGAATAACAATGAGCAGTTCTTC.

The chain combines TRBV10-3 with TRBJ2-5; TRBD2 might be the D (5 bases). Per the germline V gene, CDR1 is ENHRY and CDR2 is SYGVKD. V was pared by 0 bases and J by 0 bases, with 8 bases between. The CDR3 sequence is 15 residues long. This CDR3 is CAISESRRDQETQYF. The CDR3 DNA reads TGTGCCATCAGTGAGTCGAGGCGGGACCAAGAGACCCAGTACTTC.

The chain joins TRBV30 to TRBJ1-3; the D is unclear. The V gene lost 5 bases and the J gene lost 2 bases, with 10 bases spanning the gap. Germline loops: CDR1 GTSNPN, CDR2 SVGIG (reference sequence). The CDR3 extends over 13 amino acids. Here the CDR3 reads CAWLTLPGNTIYF. DNA for the CDR3: TGTGCCTGGCTGACACTCCCTGGAAACACCATATATTTT. Supplemented by reference TRBV30 and TRBJ1-3, the full variable domain reads SQTIHQWPATLVQPVGSPLSLECTVEGTSNPNLYWYRQAAGRGLQLLFYSVGIGQISSEVPQNLSASRPQDRQFILSSKKLLLSDSGFYLCAWLTLPGNTIYFGEGSWLTVV.

This sequence joins TRBV7-2 and TRBJ2-5; no clear D gene. Germline CDR1 SGHTA, CDR2 FQGNSA. The CDR3 is 13 residues long. V lost 3 bases and J lost 2, with 7 bases in between. The DNA for the CDR3 is TGTGCCAGCAGCTTCAGTCGGCAAGAGACCCAGTACTTC. The encoded protein is CASSFSRQETQYF.

CDR3 in amino acids: CASSLVIRRGGREFFF. CDR3 DNA: TGTGCCAGCAGCTTAGTTATCCGCCGCGGGGGCCGGGAATTTTTCTTT. The chain carries TRBV7-8 and TRBJ1-1; a possible D gene is TRBD1 (6 bases). Germline V gene lookup returns CDR1 SGHVS and CDR2 FQNEAQ. The CDR3 totals 16 residues. The V end lost 1 base, the J end lost 13 bases, and 25 bases lay between the germline ends.

The chain links TRBV19 to TRBJ2-7; D is possibly TRBD1 or TRBD2 (5 bases each). CDR1 is LNHDA and CDR2 is SQIVND in the germline V gene (reference sequence). The CDR3 has 15 amino acids. The V end was cut by 4 bases, the J end by 2 bases, with 15 bases between. The CDR3 region is CASSTAGRFAYEQYF. The CDR3 coding sequence is TGTGCCAGTAGTACCGCAGGGAGATTCGCCTACGAGCAGTACTTC. The complete variable domain, with remaining parts taken from reference TRBV19 and TRBJ2-7, reads DGGITQSPKYLFRKEGQNVTLSCEQNLNHDAMYWYRQDPGQGLRLIYYSQIVNDFQKGDIAEGYSVSREKKESFPLTVTSAQKNPTAFYLCASSTAGRFAYEQYFGPGTRLTVT.